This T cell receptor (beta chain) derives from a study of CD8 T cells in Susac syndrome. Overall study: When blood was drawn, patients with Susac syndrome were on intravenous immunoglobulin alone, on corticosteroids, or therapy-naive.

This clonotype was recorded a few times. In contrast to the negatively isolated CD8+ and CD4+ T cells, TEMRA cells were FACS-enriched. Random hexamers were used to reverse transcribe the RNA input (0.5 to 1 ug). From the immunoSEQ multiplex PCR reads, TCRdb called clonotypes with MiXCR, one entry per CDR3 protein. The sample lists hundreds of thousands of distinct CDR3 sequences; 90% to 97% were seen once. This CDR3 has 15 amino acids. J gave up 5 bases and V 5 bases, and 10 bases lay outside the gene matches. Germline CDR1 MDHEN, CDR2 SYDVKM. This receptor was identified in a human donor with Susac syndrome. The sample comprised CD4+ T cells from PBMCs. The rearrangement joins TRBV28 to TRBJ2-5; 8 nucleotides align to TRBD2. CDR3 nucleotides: TGTGCCAGCAGTCTACCGGGGACTAGGAAGGAGACCCAGTACTTC. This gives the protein CASSLPGTRKETQYF.